The rows below give T cell receptor beta chains drawn from one sample of a study of T cell responses to AZD1222 COVID-19 vaccine. Generated by immunoSEQ multiplex PCR, the TCRdb table keeps only in-frame clones and is missing some. The sample includes roughly 150,000 clones, over 90% seen only once; the top ten take less than 6.5%. This specimen was peripheral blood, taken on day 0 of AZD1222 vaccination. These receptor sequences come from an adult in good health. Both conserved end residues are part of each CDR3. The D gene is left open where the match is weak. Size values are once, few and many counts, or a class for expanded clones, and some rows have none.

TRBV28,TRBD1,few,TRBJ1-3,TGTGCCAGCAGTCCAAGGGGGCGTAAATCTGGAAACACCATATATTTT,CASSPRGRKSGNTIYF
TRBV11-2,.,.,TRBJ2-7,TGTGCCAGCAGCTTAGAAGCGGGACACCTCTACGAGCAGTACTTC,CASSLEAGHLYEQYF
TRBV2,.,.,TRBJ2-1,TGTGCCAGCAGTGGGGACGGGAACAATGAGCAGTTCTTC,CASSGDGNNEQFF
TRBV28,.,once,TRBJ1-1,TGTGCCAGCAGTTCCAGGGTGGCTGGAGCTTTCTTT,CASSSRVAGAFF
TRBV29-1,.,.,TRBJ2-7,TGCAGCGCCATCGGGGGATTAGTATACGAGCAGTACTTC,CSAIGGLVYEQYF
TRBV5-1,TRBD1,.,TRBJ1-2,TGCGCCAGCAGCTTGGGAGGGACAGTAGATCCCCTCTATGGCTACACCTTC,CASSLGGTVDPLYGYTF
TRBV19,.,.,TRBJ1-1,TGTGCCAGTGGGACTGAAGCTTTCTTT,CASGTEAFF
TRBV29-1,TRBD2,.,TRBJ2-1,TGCAGCTCATGTCCCGGGCTAGCGGGAGTCAATGAGCAGTTCTTC,CSSCPGLAGVNEQFF
TRBV14,TRBD2,.,TRBJ2-1,TGTGCCAGCAGCCAAAGATCTGGGACTAGACACAATGAGCAGTTCTTC,CASSQRSGTRHNEQFF
TRBV18,TRBD2,.,TRBJ2-7,TGTGCCAGCTCACCAGGTGGGAGGGCCGGGTTTGAGCAGTACTTC,CASSPGGRAGFEQYF
TRBV4-1,TRBD1,.,TRBJ2-5,TGCGCCAGCAGCCAACCTAGGACAGGGGGAGAGACCCAGTACTTC,CASSQPRTGGETQYF
TRBV7-3,TRBD2,.,TRBJ2-1,TGTGCCAGCAGCTTAGGGCGTGGACTAGCGCACAACAATGAGCAGTTCTTC,CASSLGRGLAHNNEQFF
TRBV12-3/TRBV12-4,.,.,TRBJ1-2,TGTGCCAGCCGGGGTTTCTATGGCTACACCTTC,CASRGFYGYTF
TRBV5-1,TRBD1,.,TRBJ2-7,TGCGCCAGCAGCCTTAGACAGGGATACGAGCAGTACTTC,CASSLRQGYEQYF
TRBV7-9,.,.,TRBJ1-5,TGTGCCAGCAGCCCAGGGATGGGGAATCAGCCCCAGCATTTT,CASSPGMGNQPQHF
TRBV20-1,.,.,TRBJ2-2,TGCAGTGCTAGTACAACCAAGGGTGACGGGGAGCTGTTTTTT,CSASTTKGDGELFF
TRBV12-5,.,.,TRBJ2-1,TGTGCTAGTGCCTATGACACCAACTCCTACAATGAGCAGTTCTTC,CASAYDTNSYNEQFF
TRBV6-4,TRBD1,once,TRBJ1-2,TGTGCCAGCAGTGACTCTGGACAGGGGGGCGGCTACACCTTC,CASSDSGQGGGYTF
TRBV3-1/TRBV3-2,.,.,TRBJ2-1,TGTGCCAGCAGCCAAGAAGACTGGACCTACAATGAGCAGTTCTTC,CASSQEDWTYNEQFF
TRBV11-2,TRBD1,.,TRBJ2-7,TGTGCCAGCAGCCTCTCGACAGGGGGCGAGCAGTACTTC,CASSLSTGGEQYF
TRBV5-1,.,.,TRBJ2-2,TGCGCCAGCAGCTCGACTAGTTTCAGGGAGCTGTTTTTT,CASSSTSFRELFF
TRBV14,.,few,TRBJ2-1,TGTGCCAGCAGCCAAGATCTGGGATACAATGAGCAGTTCTTC,CASSQDLGYNEQFF
TRBV11-2,.,.,TRBJ1-1,TGTGCCAGCAGCCCTAACCCGGACAGAAACATGAACACTGAAGCTTTCTTT,CASSPNPDRNMNTEAFF
TRBV20-1,.,.,TRBJ2-3,TGCAGTGCTAGTCTCGGAGGAGACGCAGATACGCAGTATTTT,CSASLGGDADTQYF
TRBV5-4,.,.,TRBJ1-3,TGTGCCAGCAGCAACCAACGACACAGCTCTGGAAACACCATATATTTT,CASSNQRHSSGNTIYF
TRBV27,.,.,TRBJ2-5,TGTGCCAGCAAGTCCCGGGCGGGAAAAGAGACCCAGTACTTC,CASKSRAGKETQYF
TRBV30,TRBD1,.,TRBJ1-4,TGTGCCTGGAGGCTCGGGACAGGACAGGAAAAACTGTTTTTT,CAWRLGTGQEKLFF
TRBV6-5,.,.,TRBJ2-1,TGTGCCAGCATACGGACACCTTCCTACAATGAGCAGTTCTTC,CASIRTPSYNEQFF
TRBV10-3,.,.,TRBJ1-1,TGTGCCATCAGTGAGGACATTAACACTGAAGCTTTCTTT,CAISEDINTEAFF
TRBV6-1,.,.,TRBJ2-7,TGTGCCAGCAGTGAGGGACGGGACCCGGCCTACGAGCAGTACTTC,CASSEGRDPAYEQYF
TRBV9,TRBD2,few,TRBJ2-7,TGTGCCAGCAGCGTAGTCCCGGGACTAGCCTACGAGCAGTACTTC,CASSVVPGLAYEQYF
TRBV18,.,.,TRBJ1-1,TGTGCCAGCTCACCATCGTTCGGGAACACTGAAGCTTTCTTT,CASSPSFGNTEAFF
TRBV29-1,.,.,TRBJ2-3,TGCAGCGTTGAGCGGGACGCGACTCATACGCAGTATTTT,CSVERDATHTQYF
TRBV2,TRBD1,few,TRBJ2-5,TGTGCCAGCACTGAGGACAGGGGGTTGGAGACCCAGTACTTC,CASTEDRGLETQYF
TRBV30,.,.,TRBJ1-6,TGTGCCTGGAGTTCCCCATGGGGCTCACCCCTCCACTTT,CAWSSPWGSPLHF
TRBV19,TRBD1,.,TRBJ1-5,TGTGCCAGTAGTATTACAGGGGCTAGCAATCAGCCCCAGCATTTT,CASSITGASNQPQHF
TRBV6-5,.,.,TRBJ1-1,TGTGCCACCTCTTTTGGGGGTGATGCGAACACTGAAGCTTTCTTT,CATSFGGDANTEAFF
TRBV27,TRBD1,.,TRBJ2-7,TGTGCCAGCAGTCCCACAGGGGGCCACGAGCAGTACTTC,CASSPTGGHEQYF
TRBV6-5,.,.,TRBJ2-1,TGTGCCAGCAGTTACGGGGCTAGACTCGGAGATGAGCAGTTCTTC,CASSYGARLGDEQFF
TRBV11-2,.,.,TRBJ2-5,TGTGCCAGCAGCTTAGAGTTTGGCCGGGAGACCCAGTACTTC,CASSLEFGRETQYF
TRBV5-5,.,.,TRBJ2-7,TGTGCCAGCAGCCTCGGACGGACCTACGAGCAGTACTTC,CASSLGRTYEQYF
TRBV6-2/TRBV6-3,TRBD2,.,TRBJ2-3,TGTGCCAGCAGTCCAGGGACTAGCGGGAGCGGCACAGATACGCAGTATTTT,CASSPGTSGSGTDTQYF
TRBV5-5,TRBD1,.,TRBJ2-7,TGTGCCAGCAGCTTCGGGACAGGTTCCTACGAGCAGTACTTC,CASSFGTGSYEQYF
TRBV28,.,.,TRBJ1-2,TGTGCCAGCAGTTTAAGGCGGGCGTATGGCTACACCTTC,CASSLRRAYGYTF
TRBV30,TRBD1,.,TRBJ2-1,TGTGCCTGGAGTCGGGCAGGGGGCGCATTAGGGTCCTACAATGAGCAGTTCTTC,CAWSRAGGALGSYNEQFF
TRBV19,TRBD2,.,TRBJ2-5,TGTGCCAGTAGTAAGACTAGCGGGCGACAAGAGACCCAGTACTTC,CASSKTSGRQETQYF
TRBV18,.,.,TRBJ2-7,TGTGCCAGCTCACCTTCGGTTAGCTCCTACGAGCAGTACTTC,CASSPSVSSYEQYF
TRBV10-3,TRBD1,.,TRBJ1-5,TGTGCCATCAGCGACAGGGATGGACAGCCCCAGCATTTT,CAISDRDGQPQHF
TRBV7-6,TRBD2,.,TRBJ2-1,TGTGCCAGCAGCCCGACGCCGGGACCCTCGAGACTAGCGGGAGAGGGGGACAATGAGCAGTTCTTC,CASSPTPGPSRLAGEGDNEQFF
TRBV6-5,.,.,TRBJ1-2,TGTGCCAGCTACATATACTATGGCTACACCTTC,CASYIYYGYTF
TRBV9,.,.,TRBJ1-3,TGTGCCAGCAGCGCGGGACCGAACTCTGGAAACACCATATATTTT,CASSAGPNSGNTIYF
TRBV7-9,.,.,TRBJ1-1,TGTGCCAGCAGCTTAGCGGGGCGGGACACTGAAGCTTTCTTT,CASSLAGRDTEAFF
TRBV19,TRBD1,.,TRBJ1-1,TGTGCCAGTGCCGGGACAGGGAGGAACACTGAAGCTTTCTTT,CASAGTGRNTEAFF
TRBV5-1,TRBD1,.,TRBJ2-3,TGCGCCAGCAGCACCCAGACAGGGGAGCTGGATACGCAGTATTTT,CASSTQTGELDTQYF
TRBV15,.,.,TRBJ1-1,TGTGCCACCAGCAGAGGGCCGGGTTCGAGCACTGAAGCTTTCTTT,CATSRGPGSSTEAFF